This TCR beta chain comes out of a study of T cell responses to AZD1222 COVID-19 vaccine. Of note for this clone: Antigen specificity is unknown.

The study, taken as a whole, reports: The repertoires were collected only after the peak T cell response. Donors were chiefly white British, with a greater number of females, and clonal diversity was perhaps underestimated. Close to half of spike-specific TCRs reportedly recognize unmutated variant regions. Dominant at 160-218 and 743-854, vaccine-associated CD4 TCRs also spanned spike.

V gave up 2 bases and J gave up 5 bases, with 9 bases separating them. Germline assignment: CDR1 LGHNT and CDR2 FRNRAP. The CDR3 sequence is 13 residues long. Sequenced by immunoSEQ multiplex PCR; TCRdb stores in-frame clones only, minus some. The table has roughly 58,000 clones, approximately 85% seen once. V is TRBV12-5 and J is TRBJ1-1, with D perhaps TRBD1 (5 bases). The sequencing used peripheral blood, collected on day 0 of MenACWY control vaccination. This sequence was found in an adult in good health. The CDR3 loop reads CASGLSQGTEAFF. The CDR3 DNA is TGTGCTAGTGGTTTGTCCCAGGGTACTGAAGCTTTCTTT.